Each of the 28 T cell receptor beta chains below was sequenced from the same sample in a study of T-cell reconstitution after alpha-beta-depleted transplantation in children. Researchers prepared the TCRbeta library using unique molecular identifiers, the study reports. TCRdb analysed the PCR reads with MiXCR anew, one entry per CDR3 protein. There are 70,000 to 95,000 distinct CDR3 sequences in the sample; more than 9% occur only once, and roughly 14% lies in the top ten. The starting material was PBMCs from the stem cell graft donor, obtained from the stem cell graft. The receptor set was obtained from a human donor who donated a stem cell graft to a child with inherited bone marrow failure.

This clonotype was recorded at least ten times. J is TRBJ2-2 and V is TRBV5-6; perhaps D is TRBD1 or TRBD2 (5 bases each). The V end lost 6 bases, the J end lost 5 bases, and 11 bases lay between the germline ends. Germline V gene lookup returns CDR1 SGHDT and CDR2 YYEEEE. The CDR3 totals 13 residues. The CDR3 spells CASTPWGTGELFF. CDR3 DNA sequence: TGTGCCAGCACCCCGTGGGGGACCGGGGAGCTGTTTTTT.

This clonotype was seen repeatedly, ten times or more. This rearrangement joins TRBV20-1 to TRBJ2-3; D may be TRBD1 (5 bases). The CDR3 has 11 residues. Germline values: CDR1 DFQATT, CDR2 SNEGSKA (reference sequence). V gave up 5 bases and J gave up 10 bases, with 13 bases separating them. CDR3 nucleotide sequence: TGCAGTGCTTTCAGGGTATCGGCGCAGTATTTT. Its translation is CSAFRVSAQYF.

This chain uses TRBV2 with TRBJ2-1, with 9 bases lining up with TRBD2. V lost 8 bases to trimming and J lost 4 bases; unmatched junction nucleotides: 9. CDR3 length: 15 residues. Germline CDR1 SNHLY, CDR2 FYNNEI. The CDR3 protein is CASGRGLALYNEQFF. The CDR3 DNA reads as TGTGCCAGCGGCCGGGGACTAGCCCTGTACAATGAGCAGTTCTTC.

This clonotype was recorded at least ten times. The rearrangement uses TRBV24-1 and TRBJ1-4; D remains ambiguous. Germline V gene sequence: CDR1 KGHDR, CDR2 SFDVKD. Trimming removed 4 bases at V and 6 bases at J, with 8 bases between. The CDR3 loop spans 13 amino acids. In DNA form, the CDR3 reads TGTGCCACCAGTGACCCGGATGATGAAAAACTGTTTTTT. Its translation is CATSDPDDEKLFF.

This clonotype was recorded many times. The chain couples TRBV5-1 to TRBJ1-1; tentatively, D is TRBD1 (5 bases). This CDR3 region has 15 residues. CDR1 and CDR2 (germline): SGHRS, YFSETQ. Trimming removed 0 bases from V and 1 base from J, with 10 bases in between. CDR3 bases: TGCGCCAGCAGCTTGGTCGCAGGGACGAACACTGAAGCTTTCTTT. It translates to CASSLVAGTNTEAFF.

The genes are TRBV18 and TRBJ2-2; tentatively, D is TRBD1 or TRBD2 (5 bases each). The germline V gene has CDR1 KGHSH and CDR2 LQKENI. CDR3 length equals 14 residues. V was trimmed by 2 bases and J by 4 bases, leaving 8 bases between them. This CDR3 is CASSPSGATGELFF. The CDR3 nucleotides read TGTGCCAGCTCACCATCCGGGGCCACCGGGGAGCTGTTTTTT. The variable domain in full, completed from reference TRBV18 and TRBJ2-2, reads NAGVMQNPRHLVRRRGQEARLRCSPMKGHSHVYWYRQLPEEGLKFMVYLQKENIIDESGMPKERFSAEFPKEGPSILRIQQVVRGDSAAYFCASSPSGATGELFFGEGSRLTVL.

Comment on this clonotype: This may arise from a read error, as a much more abundant clone is one base away. V is TRBV12-3 or TRBV12-4 and J is TRBJ2-5; D not certain. V lost 3 bases, J lost 4 bases, and 9 bases lay in between. This CDR3 has 13 residues. CDR3: CASSFQPGETQYF. The CDR3 region has the DNA TGTGCCAGCAGTTTTCAGCCGGGAGAGACCCAGTACTTC.

This rearrangement joins TRBV10-3 to TRBJ2-5; 11 bases align to TRBD2. CDR3 length equals 13 residues. CDR1 and CDR2 from the germline V gene are ENHRY and SYGVKD. The V and J ends lost 5 bases and 10 bases, in that order; junction bases with no gene match: 6. CDR3 sequence: CAISLAGGRDQYF. CDR3 nucleotide sequence: TGTGCCATCAGTCTAGCGGGGGGCCGTGACCAGTACTTC.

This clonotype was seen ten or more times. The J gene is TRBJ2-3, the V gene TRBV7-2; TRBD1 aligns across 11 bases. Germline V CDR1 and CDR2: SGHTA, FQGNSA. The trim removed 4 bases at V and 7 bases at J, leaving 10 bases unmatched. The CDR3 contains 16 residues. CDR3 in amino acids: CASSSGGTGGGNTQYF. The CDR3 DNA is TGTGCCAGCAGCTCGGGTGGGACAGGGGGTGGAAATACGCAGTATTTT.

In its sample, this clonotype was seen many times. The chain has TRBV5-1 and TRBJ2-2; TRBD1 matches at 12 bases. The CDR3 has 17 amino acids. J was trimmed by 1 base and V by 4 bases; bases with no gene match: 5. CDR1 SGHRS and CDR2 YFSETQ come from the germline V gene. CDR3 protein: CASSPGTGGWNTGELFF. The CDR3 DNA is TGCGCCAGCAGCCCCGGGACAGGGGGCTGGAACACCGGGGAGCTGTTTTTT.

This clonotype has a count of ten or more. The rearrangement links TRBV11-3 to TRBJ2-2; D is unresolved. Trimming cost V 5 bases and J 1 base, with 11 bases left between them. CDR1 is SGHNT, CDR2 YENEEA, per germline. The CDR3 consists of 15 residues. As DNA, the CDR3 is TGTGCCAGCAGCCCAAGGACGGGGAACACCGGGGAGCTGTTTTTT. This sequence encodes CASSPRTGNTGELFF.

This clonotype was detected many times. This chain connects TRBV20-1 to TRBJ2-7; TRBD2 matches at 8 bases. CDR1 and CDR2 (germline): DFQATT, SNEGSKA (reference sequence). CDR3 length: 15 residues. J gave up 2 bases and V 3 bases, and 9 bases lay outside the gene matches. CDR3 sequence reads: CSARAGTSVAYEQYF. CDR3 DNA sequence: TGCAGTGCTAGGGCCGGGACTAGTGTTGCCTACGAGCAGTACTTC.

This clonotype was counted ten times or more. The chain is built from TRBV27 and TRBJ1-1; 10 bases map to TRBD1. The length of the CDR3 is 15 residues. V shed 3 bases, J shed 3 bases, and the junction held 4 bases outside the gene matches. Germline loops: CDR1 MNHEY, CDR2 SMNVEV (reference sequence). The CDR3 reads CASSFGTGVDTEAFF. CDR3 DNA: TGTGCCAGCAGTTTCGGGACAGGGGTGGACACTGAAGCTTTCTTT.

This clonotype appeared many times. The chain couples TRBV5-1 to TRBJ2-5, with D perhaps matching TRBD1 or TRBD2 (5 bases each). The germline V gene encodes CDR1 SGHRS and CDR2 YFSETQ. V was cut by 0 bases and J by 3 bases, with 6 bases left in between. The CDR3 has 13 residues. The CDR3 loop is CASSLVGEETQYF. The CDR3 nucleotides read TGCGCCAGCAGCTTGGTGGGGGAAGAGACCCAGTACTTC.

This clonotype showed up many times. The rearrangement links TRBV7-2 to TRBJ1-3; D is unresolved. From germline, CDR1 is SGHTA and CDR2 FQGNSA. CDR3 length: 13 residues. The V end lost 3 bases, the J end lost 1 base, and 4 bases lay between the germline ends. The chain's CDR3 is CASSFTSGNTIYF. CDR3 sequence (DNA): TGTGCCAGCAGCTTTACGTCTGGAAACACCATATATTTT.

The table lists this clonotype with a few counts. The rearrangement links TRBV18 to TRBJ2-7; 9 bases are shared with TRBD1. CDR3 length: 13 residues. Germline V gene sequence: CDR1 KGHSH, CDR2 LQKENI. The V gene end was trimmed by 3 bases and the J gene end by 5 bases; junction bases not matched to a gene: 2. The CDR3 coding sequence is TGTGCCAGCTCACCCCGGACAGGGGACGAGCAGTACTTC. Translated, it gives CASSPRTGDEQYF.

This clonotype showed up many times. The gene calls are TRBV25-1 and TRBJ2-2, with D hard to call. Germline loops: CDR1 MGHDK, CDR2 SYGVNS. CDR3 length equals 17 residues. Trimming took 2 bases from V and 0 from J, leaving 13 bases between them. CDR3 sequence reads: CASSELPQFANTGELFF. DNA for the CDR3: TGTGCCAGCAGTGAACTCCCCCAGTTCGCGAACACCGGGGAGCTGTTTTTT.

This clonotype was recorded at least ten times. The chain employs TRBV7-2 and TRBJ2-5, with 10 bases identical to TRBD2. The trim removed 5 bases at V and 5 bases at J, leaving 5 bases unmatched. Per germline, CDR1 SGHTA and CDR2 FQGNSA. The CDR3 is 14 amino acids. The CDR3 nucleotides read TGTGCCAGCAGCACTAGCGGGATAAGGGAGACCCAGTACTTC. Translated: CASSTSGIRETQYF.

This clonotype occurred many times. CDR3 bases: TGTGCCAGCTCACCAAAAGGAGAGCTAAATTCACCCCTCCACTTT. This encodes CASSPKGELNSPLHF. The chain carries TRBV18 and TRBJ1-6; D is undetermined. Germline CDR1 reads KGHSH; CDR2 reads LQKENI. The CDR3 runs 15 residues. V was pared by 2 bases and J by 7 bases, with 12 bases between.

This chain connects TRBV20-1 to TRBJ2-7; TRBD2 might be the D (6 bases). Trimming cost V 1 base and J 6 bases, with 10 bases left between them. CDR1 and CDR2 from the germline V gene are DFQATT and SNEGSKA (reference sequence). The CDR3 length is 12 residues. This CDR3 reads CSARGGDSEQYF. CDR3 DNA: TGCAGTGCTAGAGGGGGGGATTCCGAGCAGTACTTC.

The rearrangement uses TRBV2 and TRBJ2-3, with D hard to call. The CDR3 consists of 15 residues. Germline V gene data show CDR1 as SNHLY and CDR2 as FYNNEI. The germline V and J ends were trimmed by 1 base and 6 bases, with 14 bases remaining between them. CDR3 in DNA: TGTGCCAGCAGTGAAGTGATGACCCCTGGGGATACGCAGTATTTT. This sequence encodes CASSEVMTPGDTQYF.

At least ten counts were recorded for this clonotype. The V and J genes are TRBV7-2 and TRBJ1-2, with 9 nucleotides matching TRBD1. The CDR3 sequence is 17 residues long. CDR1 is SGHTA, CDR2 FQGNSA, per germline. After removal of 4 bases from V and 2 bases from J, the junction contained 11 bases not matched to a gene. The CDR3 loop reads CASSSLRDRANNYGYTF. The CDR3, as DNA: TGTGCCAGCAGCTCCCTCCGGGACAGGGCCAACAACTATGGCTACACCTTC. Based on the CDR3 plus reference TRBV7-2 and TRBJ1-2, the full variable domain is GAGVSQSPSNKVTEKGKDVELRCDPISGHTALYWYRQSLGQGLEFLIYFQGNSAPDKSGLPSDRFSAERTGGSVSTLTIQRTQQEDSAVYLCASSSLRDRANNYGYTFGSGTRLTVV.

This clonotype was detected many times. V is TRBV7-2 and J is TRBJ2-3; TRBD2 matches 9 bases. The V segment lost 1 base and the J segment 0 bases; nucleotides outside the gene matches: 5. Germline V lookup: CDR1 SGHTA, CDR2 FQGNSA. This CDR3 contains 17 residues. The CDR3 DNA is TGTGCCAGCAGCTTAGTCAGCGGGGGGTCTAGCACAGATACGCAGTATTTT. Encoded protein: CASSLVSGGSSTDTQYF.

This clonotype has a count of ten or more. This sequence joins TRBV3-1 and TRBJ2-7, with 8 bases fitting TRBD1. Germline-derived CDR1 and CDR2 are LGHDT and YNNKEL (reference sequence). The CDR3 is 14 residues long. V shed 1 base and J 4 bases; nucleotides not matched to a gene: 3. CDR3 region: CASSQVQGVYEQYF. CDR3 bases: TGTGCCAGCAGCCAAGTACAGGGGGTATACGAGCAGTACTTC.

CDR3 in amino acids: CASRFLPGQGRETQYF. Here the CDR3 DNA reads TGTGCCAGCAGATTCCTACCGGGACAGGGACGGGAGACCCAGTACTTC. V is TRBV6-2 or TRBV6-3 and J is TRBJ2-5; TRBD1 matches at 9 bases. V lost 6 bases and J lost 5; bases outside the gene matches: 13. CDR1 and CDR2 from the germline V gene are MNHEY and SVGEGT. The CDR3 is 16 amino acids.

This clonotype was counted ten times or more. This chain links TRBV7-9 with TRBJ1-1; D remains unclear. Germline-derived CDR1 and CDR2 are SEHNR and FQNEAQ (reference sequence). V was cut by 4 bases and J by 0 bases, with 12 bases left in between. The CDR3 is made up of 15 amino acids. The chain's CDR3 is CASSSAWVMNTEAFF. DNA for the CDR3: TGTGCCAGCAGCTCTGCATGGGTCATGAACACTGAAGCTTTCTTT.

This clonotype was picked up many times. The J gene is TRBJ2-5, the V gene TRBV12-3 or TRBV12-4; D is unresolved. Trimming cost V 3 bases and J 12 bases, with 14 bases left between them. The CDR3 spans 12 residues. CDR3 nucleotide sequence: TGTGCCAGCAGTTTTAGGGCCCTCGTAAAGTACTTC. It is translated as CASSFRALVKYF.

The rearrangement links TRBV18 to TRBJ2-1, with a weak D call TRBD2 (6 bases). Germline CDR1 KGHSH, CDR2 LQKENI. The CDR3 sequence is 16 residues long. Trimming shortened V by 3 bases and J by 9 bases, and 21 bases separated the two germline ends. The CDR3 region has the DNA TGTGCCAGCTCACCCACCCTTTACGGGGGTCAAACTGAGCAGTTCTTC. Translated: CASSPTLYGGQTEQFF.